One T cell receptor (beta chain) is described in this entry. This clonotype turned up a few times. Its recognized antigen is unknown. Base qualities were left out, and no much larger clone turns up one base away. This sample is part of a study of blood T cells in healthy people across ages (dated by TCRdb to between 2014 and 2016). At the level of the whole study: Template switching captured roughly one uniquely barcoded TCR beta cDNA molecule per two T cells in model experiments. To track age-related changes in TCR beta repertoire diversity, the study relied on deep sequencing normalized with unique cDNA molecular identifiers. The donors were split into four age groups: young (average around 15 years), middle-aged (about 40), aged (approximately 59) and long-lived (approximately 80). To avoid experimental bias, donors of different ages were distributed randomly across sequencing lanes. Two additional independent replicas of 1 million unique cDNA reads from the same blood draw were analyzed for two donors (one aged 18 to 30 and one aged 80 or older).

The method behind the library was 5' RACE. Sequencer: Illumina HiSeq 2500. A second PCR of roughly 7 to 11 cycles was performed with a sample-barcoded 5' primer and a J-beta primer mix. Each TCR beta cDNA molecule received a unique molecular identifier from a template-switch 5' adaptor carrying 12 random nucleotides. Each sample yielded at least 2.5 million CDR3-containing paired-end reads. First-strand cDNA was synthesized from all RNA with the Mint cDNA synthesis kit, primed by a TRBC-specific oligonucleotide. Following uracil-DNA glycosylase treatment, a first 18-cycle PCR with universal primers M1SS and BC2_uni_R was performed on all cDNA. As for how the authors treated the data: Each sample was normalized by randomly selecting 1 million high-quality reads, each carrying a distinct molecular identifier. Instead of being binned into consensus sequences, reads that shared molecular identifiers were thrown out. MiTCR, run with a Q25 quality threshold and the strictest error-elimination algorithm, handled CDR3 identification, clonotype clustering and error correction. Lower-bound total TCR beta diversity was estimated with a nonparametric unseen species model using Euler transformation. TCRdb took the public reads, trimmed them with fastp at Q25, ran MiXCR for clone calling and kept in-frame beta chains. Every distinct CDR3 protein forms one entry, paired with its most common genes and DNA. The V and J calls follow TCRdb's processing rather than the paper's. Across this sample there are around 1.5 million distinct CDR3 sequences, with roughly 32% seen only once. The ten most abundant clones make up about 10% of the sample.

General conclusions and limits of the study: Bulk unsorted PBMC profiling prevented conclusive comparison of naive and antigen-experienced compartments. The percentage of naive T cells measured by flow cytometry correlated strongly with observed TCR beta diversity. Compared with the aged group, the long-lived group had more naive CD4+ T cells, fewer expanded clones and increased TCR diversity, suggesting age selection. Estimates of total diversity based on one million sequenced T cells were regarded as lower bounds and as underestimates. As age increased, observed TCR beta diversity per million T cells dropped in a roughly linear way, and a significant reduction was already evident by age approximately 40. Because donor CMV infection status was unknown, age-related changes in expanded clonotypes were potentially confounded.

The cysteine opens and the phenylalanine closes a CDR3 of 16 amino acids. Only the CDR3 DNA stays, 48 bases, in frame from base 1. V is pared back by 1 base and J by 5 bases, with 17 bases lying between the germline termini. CDR1 and CDR2, per the germline V gene, are MGHRA and YSYEKL. Donors were a few dozen systemically healthy Caucasian individuals from Russia aged roughly 6 to 90 years. About 10 milliliters of peripheral blood were collected from each donor into EDTA-treated Vacutainer tubes. Ficoll-Paque density-gradient centrifugation was used to isolate PBMCs, with at least 6 million per sample. Total RNA was extracted from PBMCs with Trizol reagent, with at least 6 micrograms obtained per sample. Naive CD45RAhigh/CD27high T cell percentages were measured by flow cytometry on a PBMC aliquot from every donor.

The chain was built from TRBV4-1 and TRBJ1-1, with an unclear D gene assignment. The sample consisted of blood. This sequence was found in a woman in her 30s in good health. The DNA sequence follows: TGCGCCAGCAGCCAAGTTGGTGCCGGGGTTCGGACTGAAGCTTTCTTT. Translation gives CASSQVGAGVRTEAFF.